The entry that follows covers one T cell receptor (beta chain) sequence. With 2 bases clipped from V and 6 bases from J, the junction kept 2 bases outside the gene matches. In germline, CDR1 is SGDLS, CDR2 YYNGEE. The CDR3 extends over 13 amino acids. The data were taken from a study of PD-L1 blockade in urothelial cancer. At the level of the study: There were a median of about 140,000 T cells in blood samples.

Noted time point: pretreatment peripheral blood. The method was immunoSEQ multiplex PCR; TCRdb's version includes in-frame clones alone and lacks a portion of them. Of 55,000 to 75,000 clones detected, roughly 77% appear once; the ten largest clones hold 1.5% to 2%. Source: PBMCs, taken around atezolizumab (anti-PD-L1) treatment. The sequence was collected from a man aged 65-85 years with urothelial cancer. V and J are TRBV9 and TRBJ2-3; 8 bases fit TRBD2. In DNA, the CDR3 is TGTGCCAGCAGCGTCACTAGCGGCGATACGCAGTATTTT. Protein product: CASSVTSGDTQYF.